These T cell receptor beta chains were read from a single sample in a study of CD8 T cells in Susac syndrome. TCRdb analysed the immunoSEQ multiplex PCR reads with MiXCR anew, one entry per CDR3 protein. Among about 140,000 distinct CDR3 sequences listed, roughly 94% were seen once. The sample was CD8+ T cells from PBMCs. These TCRs come from a human donor with Susac syndrome. Both conserved end residues are part of each CDR3. D genes are given only for firm matches. Clone size is given for some rows only: seen once, a few or many times, or a class if the clone is expanded.

d_call: NA
v_call: TRBV28
clone_size: NA
j_call: TRBJ2-1
cdr3_aa: CASSDSGAWNEQFF
cdr3_nt: TGTGCCAGCAGCGATAGCGGTGCTTGGAATGAGCAGTTCTTC

d_call: TRBD2
v_call: TRBV9
clone_size: NA
j_call: TRBJ2-3
cdr3_aa: CASSHSGGGNTDTQYF
cdr3_nt: TGTGCCAGCAGCCATAGCGGGGGGGGCAACACAGATACGCAGTATTTT

d_call: NA
v_call: TRBV10-3
clone_size: once
j_call: TRBJ2-7
cdr3_aa: CAIREQSSYEQYF
cdr3_nt: TGTGCCATCAGGGAGCAGAGCTCCTACGAGCAGTACTTC

d_call: NA
v_call: TRBV27
clone_size: NA
j_call: TRBJ1-5
cdr3_aa: CASSFTAGTGGNQPQHF
cdr3_nt: TGTGCCAGCAGTTTTACCGCAGGGACGGGGGGCAATCAGCCCCAGCATTTT

d_call: NA
v_call: TRBV5-6
clone_size: once
j_call: TRBJ2-1
cdr3_aa: CASSLGGSPNEQFF
cdr3_nt: TGTGCCAGCAGCTTGGGAGGCAGCCCCAATGAGCAGTTCTTC

d_call: TRBD2
v_call: TRBV6-5
clone_size: NA
j_call: TRBJ2-1
cdr3_aa: CASSYSPTGGLNEQFF
cdr3_nt: TGTGCCAGCAGTTACTCCCCCACGGGAGGCCTGAATGAGCAGTTCTTC

d_call: TRBD1
v_call: TRBV20-1
clone_size: NA
j_call: TRBJ2-3
cdr3_aa: CSARGPGQSTDTQYF
cdr3_nt: TGCAGTGCTAGAGGTCCGGGACAGAGCACAGATACGCAGTATTTT

d_call: NA
v_call: TRBV28
clone_size: NA
j_call: TRBJ1-3
cdr3_aa: CASSLEISGNTIYF
cdr3_nt: TGTGCCAGCAGTTTGGAGATCTCTGGAAACACCATATATTTT

d_call: NA
v_call: TRBV5-1
clone_size: NA
j_call: TRBJ2-1
cdr3_aa: CASSHTGVSGLITVEQFF
cdr3_nt: TGCGCCAGCAGCCATACAGGGGTTAGCGGTCTTATCACTGTCGAGCAGTTCTTC

d_call: TRBD1
v_call: TRBV6-1
clone_size: NA
j_call: TRBJ1-1
cdr3_aa: CASRLWDRQGTNTEAFF
cdr3_nt: TGTGCCAGCAGACTATGGGACCGACAGGGGACGAACACTGAAGCTTTCTTT

d_call: TRBD1
v_call: TRBV18
clone_size: NA
j_call: TRBJ2-7
cdr3_aa: CASSPPGTGSYEQYF
cdr3_nt: TGTGCCAGCTCACCTCCCGGGACAGGGTCCTACGAGCAGTACTTC

d_call: TRBD1
v_call: TRBV30
clone_size: NA
j_call: TRBJ1-1
cdr3_aa: CASDRAAEAFF
cdr3_nt: TGTGCCTCGGACAGGGCCGCTGAAGCTTTCTTT

d_call: NA
v_call: TRBV11-3
clone_size: NA
j_call: TRBJ1-2
cdr3_aa: CASSLDLSGVPLGYTF
cdr3_nt: TGTGCCAGCAGCTTAGATCTAAGCGGAGTCCCACTTGGCTACACCTTC

d_call: NA
v_call: TRBV20-1
clone_size: NA
j_call: TRBJ1-4
cdr3_aa: CSVPSQSGSQNEKLFF
cdr3_nt: TGCAGTGTTCCTAGCCAGTCGGGGTCACAGAATGAAAAACTGTTTTTT

d_call: NA
v_call: TRBV30
clone_size: NA
j_call: TRBJ2-2
cdr3_aa: CAWPTGGELIF
cdr3_nt: TGTGCCTGGCCTACGGGCGGGGAGCTGATTTTT

d_call: NA
v_call: TRBV11-3
clone_size: NA
j_call: TRBJ2-7
cdr3_aa: CASSPLFPYEQYF
cdr3_nt: TGTGCCAGCAGCCCCCTATTCCCCTACGAGCAGTACTTC

d_call: TRBD1
v_call: TRBV24-1
clone_size: NA
j_call: TRBJ2-7
cdr3_aa: CATSDSAQGFYEQYF
cdr3_nt: TGTGCCACCAGTGATTCCGCACAGGGGTTCTACGAGCAGTACTTC

d_call: NA
v_call: TRBV2
clone_size: NA
j_call: TRBJ2-3
cdr3_aa: CAGLLTDTQYF
cdr3_nt: TGTGCCGGGCTCCTCACAGATACGCAGTATTTT

d_call: TRBD2
v_call: TRBV2
clone_size: NA
j_call: TRBJ2-1
cdr3_aa: CASSEGSSGSMNNEQFF
cdr3_nt: TGTGCCAGCAGTGAAGGCTCTAGCGGGAGCATGAACAATGAGCAGTTCTTC

d_call: NA
v_call: TRBV19
clone_size: once
j_call: TRBJ2-5
cdr3_aa: CASSITLGGNQETQYF
cdr3_nt: TGTGCCAGTAGTATTACCCTTGGAGGGAACCAAGAGACCCAGTACTTC

d_call: TRBD2
v_call: TRBV5-4
clone_size: once
j_call: TRBJ2-5
cdr3_aa: CASSFAPSGSAGETQYF
cdr3_nt: TGTGCCAGCAGCTTCGCCCCAAGCGGGAGTGCTGGGGAGACCCAGTACTTC

d_call: TRBD2
v_call: TRBV28
clone_size: NA
j_call: TRBJ2-5
cdr3_aa: CASSFETSGFQETQYF
cdr3_nt: TGTGCCAGCAGTTTCGAGACTAGCGGGTTTCAGGAGACCCAGTACTTC

d_call: NA
v_call: TRBV7-9
clone_size: NA
j_call: TRBJ2-3
cdr3_aa: CASSSSNRQDTQYF
cdr3_nt: TGTGCCAGCAGCTCTTCTAATCGACAAGATACGCAGTATTTT

d_call: NA
v_call: TRBV10-3
clone_size: NA
j_call: TRBJ2-7
cdr3_aa: CAIADDYEQYF
cdr3_nt: TGTGCCATCGCGGACGACTACGAGCAGTACTTC

d_call: NA
v_call: TRBV15
clone_size: NA
j_call: TRBJ2-7
cdr3_aa: CATSRDRQLSSYEQYF
cdr3_nt: TGTGCCACCAGCAGAGATAGACAGCTGAGCTCCTACGAGCAGTACTTC

d_call: NA
v_call: TRBV20-1
clone_size: NA
j_call: TRBJ1-1
cdr3_aa: CSATRSNGGEAFF
cdr3_nt: TGCAGTGCTACTCGGTCAAATGGTGGTGAAGCTTTCTTT

d_call: NA
v_call: TRBV9
clone_size: NA
j_call: TRBJ1-5
cdr3_aa: CASSPQGNQPQHF
cdr3_nt: TGTGCCAGCAGTCCCCAGGGGAATCAGCCCCAGCATTTT

d_call: TRBD2
v_call: TRBV28
clone_size: NA
j_call: TRBJ2-3
cdr3_aa: CASIGGGAHQYF
cdr3_nt: TGTGCCAGCATTGGGGGGGGAGCCCACCAGTATTTT

d_call: NA
v_call: TRBV9
clone_size: NA
j_call: TRBJ2-7
cdr3_aa: CASSPPWRLLPYEQYF
cdr3_nt: TGTGCCAGCAGCCCCCCATGGCGACTACTCCCCTACGAGCAGTACTTC

d_call: TRBD2
v_call: TRBV19
clone_size: once
j_call: TRBJ2-5
cdr3_aa: CASRIGAGSGETQYF
cdr3_nt: TGTGCCAGTAGAATTGGAGCGGGATCGGGAGAGACCCAGTACTTC

d_call: TRBD1
v_call: TRBV9
clone_size: once
j_call: TRBJ2-7
cdr3_aa: CASSGGTGNGAEYF
cdr3_nt: TGTGCCAGCAGCGGAGGGACAGGGAATGGCGCGGAGTACTTC

d_call: NA
v_call: TRBV14
clone_size: NA
j_call: TRBJ2-1
cdr3_aa: CASSQLRWNEQFF
cdr3_nt: TGTGCCAGCAGCCAGCTTAGGTGGAATGAGCAGTTCTTC

d_call: TRBD2
v_call: TRBV12-3/TRBV12-4
clone_size: NA
j_call: TRBJ2-7
cdr3_aa: CASSWGLAGSYEQYF
cdr3_nt: TGTGCCAGCAGCTGGGGACTAGCGGGCTCCTACGAGCAGTACTTC

d_call: NA
v_call: TRBV29-1
clone_size: NA
j_call: TRBJ1-1
cdr3_aa: CSVGDLGTEAFF
cdr3_nt: TGCAGCGTTGGGGACCTGGGGACTGAAGCTTTCTTT

d_call: TRBD2
v_call: TRBV20-1
clone_size: NA
j_call: TRBJ2-5
cdr3_aa: CSASTELAGGLQETQYF
cdr3_nt: TGCAGTGCCAGCACCGAACTAGCGGGAGGTCTGCAAGAGACCCAGTACTTC

d_call: TRBD1
v_call: TRBV5-6
clone_size: once
j_call: TRBJ2-7
cdr3_aa: CASRGQPNYEQYF
cdr3_nt: TGTGCCAGCAGGGGACAGCCTAACTACGAGCAGTACTTC

d_call: NA
v_call: TRBV3-1
clone_size: NA
j_call: TRBJ2-7
cdr3_aa: CASSQDRGVDEQYF
cdr3_nt: TGTGCCAGCAGCCAAGATCGAGGGGTCGACGAGCAGTACTTC

d_call: TRBD1
v_call: TRBV19
clone_size: NA
j_call: TRBJ2-5
cdr3_aa: CASRGDRMYQETQYF
cdr3_nt: TGTGCCAGTAGAGGGGACAGGATGTACCAAGAGACCCAGTACTTC

d_call: NA
v_call: TRBV27
clone_size: NA
j_call: TRBJ1-2
cdr3_aa: CASSQGSASGYTF
cdr3_nt: TGTGCCAGCAGCCAAGGGTCGGCGAGTGGCTACACCTTC

d_call: NA
v_call: TRBV29-1
clone_size: NA
j_call: TRBJ2-2
cdr3_aa: CSVVPAENTGELFF
cdr3_nt: TGCAGCGTTGTGCCAGCCGAGAACACCGGGGAGCTGTTTTTT

d_call: TRBD2
v_call: TRBV4-1
clone_size: NA
j_call: TRBJ2-5
cdr3_aa: CASSQTILAGGETQYF
cdr3_nt: TGCGCCAGCAGCCAAACTATTCTAGCGGGAGGGGAGACCCAGTACTTC

d_call: NA
v_call: TRBV9
clone_size: once
j_call: TRBJ2-7
cdr3_aa: CASSIEEDYEQYF
cdr3_nt: TGTGCCAGCAGCATTGAGGAGGACTACGAGCAGTACTTC

d_call: TRBD2
v_call: TRBV15
clone_size: NA
j_call: TRBJ2-3
cdr3_aa: CATSRDSLAVSTDTQYF
cdr3_nt: TGTGCCACCAGCAGAGATTCTCTAGCGGTCTCCACAGATACGCAGTATTTT

d_call: NA
v_call: TRBV20-1
clone_size: NA
j_call: TRBJ2-5
cdr3_aa: CSARGIDRETQYF
cdr3_nt: TGCAGTGCTAGAGGAATCGACCGGGAGACCCAGTACTTC

d_call: NA
v_call: TRBV7-6
clone_size: NA
j_call: TRBJ1-2
cdr3_aa: CASSSLLGSNYGYTF
cdr3_nt: TGTGCCAGCAGCTCGCTGTTAGGGTCGAACTATGGCTACACCTTC

d_call: TRBD2
v_call: TRBV19
clone_size: NA
j_call: TRBJ2-3
cdr3_aa: CASSIQLAGLTDTQYF
cdr3_nt: TGTGCCAGTAGTATCCAACTAGCGGGGCTCACAGATACGCAGTATTTT